This T cell receptor (beta chain) is from a study of cytomegalovirus exposure and HLA in healthy donors (dated by TCRdb to about 2017). As for the study more broadly: An earlier analysis of under 600 of the donors reported about 250 Gb of sequence data and some 100 million unique TCR beta sequences from about 179 million T cells. An early release covering over 500 HLA-typed donors comprised roughly 300 gigabases of sequencing data and around 85 million unique TCR sequences. The genetic ancestry cluster associated with self-reported Caucasian donors included about 84% of the approximately 400 genotyped donors. The study aimed to test whether signatures of past pathogen exposure could be identified by cataloging public T cell receptors. The T cell repertoires of under 750 subjects were profiled by immunosequencing and related to cytomegalovirus serostatus. A separate validation cohort of over a hundred different subjects was used in addition to the approximately 610-subject first cohort. The study combined high-throughput TCR immunosequencing, statistical association of individual TCRs with disease status, and machine learning to predict cytomegalovirus infection status. A later analysis re-examined previously published TCR beta repertoires from more than 600 donors and added high-resolution HLA genotyping to investigate patterns of TCR occurrence. The later analysis used no new phenotypic data to find candidate immune exposures, relying instead on TCR beta sequences and their occurrence across donors. To decide whether each TCR beta V gene segment behaved as functional or pseudogenic, an earlier analysis of some 600 of the donors relied on high-throughput TCR beta sequencing. Donor age, sex, ethnicity and CMV serostatus were compiled together with the repertoire data. A later genetic analysis took genome-wide SNP genotypes for about 65% of the 666 donors and used that subset as a discovery cohort. Every repertoire in the discovery cohort had been generated on one and the same sequencing platform. Class I and class II HLA loci were covered by the typing at four-digit resolution. Typing coverage differed by locus: A, B, C, DRB1 and DQB1 were typed in roughly 629-630 donors, DQA1 in approximately 520, DPA1 in around 610, and DPB1 in 472. Five DR-DQ haplotypes were handled as single units for association and clustering because linkage in the cohort was strong. Across approximately 420 genotyped donors of the cohort, an average of about 200,000 unique TCR beta nucleotide sequences per donor were sequenced, and 15% to 20% of those sequences were non-productive.

Concerning this clone itself: Its antigen is currently not known. Base quality data are lacking; no much larger clone is found one base away.

In total, about 650 healthy bone marrow donors made up the cohort. All cohort members were sampled while nominally healthy, although unrecorded immune exposures were likely present. The donor was CMV seronegative and was included in the group of about 350 seronegative cohort members. A peripheral blood sample was provided by each donor, and peripheral blood mononuclear cells were used for TCR beta sequencing. The Qiagen DNeasy Blood Extraction Kit was used to extract genomic DNA from the blood cell samples. The CDR3 runs 16 amino acids, cysteine and phenylalanine included. Only CDR3 DNA remains: 48 bases, in frame from the first base. The trim is 1 base for V and 1 base for J, with a gap of 13 bases between the germline ends. The germline V gene encodes CDR1 SGHAT and CDR2 FQNNGV. Results and caveats for the whole study, not just this receptor: A further reported finding was that TCR beta sequences accurately predicted the HLA-A and HLA-B alleles for most subjects in the first cohort. Cytomegalovirus status was reported to be diagnosed by the classifier with high specificity and sensitivity in both the original and validation cohorts. Compared with equally common non-associated chains, HLA-associated TCR beta chains in a later analysis were more clonally expanded and had lower generation probabilities. Most CMV-associated TCR beta chains appeared to be HLA-restricted in a later analysis, and the HLA associations seemed to be driven largely by CMV exposure. V-gene and J-gene trimming of TCR beta chains was associated with a missense DCLRE1C variant in a later genetic analysis, and the association was replicated in an independent cohort. The study gave a list of about 170 TCR beta chains associated with cytomegalovirus. In a later analysis, around 17,000 TCR beta sequences were associated with specific HLA alleles at a false discovery rate of 0.05. A later analysis reported that several top co-occurrence clusters appeared linked to parvovirus B19, influenza, CMV and Epstein-Barr virus. A cluster of highly shared sequence variants was judged likely to represent a technical artifact of the sequencing pipeline. Because HLA typing was unavailable for some donors at each locus, only the typed subset was used in association tests. Across donors, most TCR sequences were observed very rarely, whereas some public TCRs were present in many individuals. Some IMGT-functional V segments, including TRBV6-2 and TRBV6-3, could not be told apart with the 87-base-pair reads, so those segments were excluded. Strong co-occurrence of HLA alleles, especially DR and DQ, made assigning TCR associations to individual alleles difficult. CMV serostatus was the only immune exposure information available for the cohort. The presence/absence analyses assumed that sequencing depth was roughly uniform across donors, and that assumption may not be true. According to the authors, the approach could potentially be generalized to other disease states and immunological phenotypes. In an earlier analysis of roughly 500 of the donors, most TCR beta V segments appeared in productive rearrangements about 87% or about 30% of the time, broadly matching IMGT annotations. Correlated functional status among segregating V segments might be attributable to linkage disequilibrium, but an unknown experimental factor could not be ruled out. According to a later genetic analysis, donors in an Asian-associated ancestry cluster had fewer N-insertions in productive TCRs than the approximately 670-donor mean. Because counts were too low, more than 15 rarely observed V segments, including chromosome 9 orphons, were left out of the earlier analysis of over 550 of the donors. A few of the identified cytomegalovirus-associated TCR beta chains were confirmed in vitro to be specific for cytomegalovirus antigens. According to a later analysis, TCR association rates differed among HLA loci, with DRB1 alleles showing the most associated TCRs and HLA-C alleles showing the fewest. The cohort was sequenced for TCR beta chains only, and without alpha or paired-chain data the features that could be detected were limited.

Libraries were built with the immunoSEQ multiplex PCR assay. The multiplex PCR relied on a mix of 60 forward primers for TCR Vbeta segments and 13 reverse primers for TCR Jbeta segments. The CDR3 region of rearranged TCR beta genes was amplified from genomic DNA by a multiplex PCR assay. The amplified TCR beta libraries were sequenced on the Illumina HiSeq System as 87-base-pair reads. As for the authors' bioinformatics: A later analysis tallied 75 million to 85 million unique TCR beta chains across the 700 or so repertoires, and around 12 million of those chains were shared by two or more donors. Raw reads were error-corrected and collapsed into unique sequences by a nearest-neighbor algorithm in which closely related sequences were merged to remove PCR and sequencing errors. Alignment of CDR3 sequences to IMGT reference sequences was used to assign V, D and J gene segments. For a sequence to be retained, a match of at least six nucleotides to both a V gene segment and a J gene segment was required. Rearrangements were classified as productive when the CDR3 lacked stop codons and remained in frame with V and J, and all other rearrangements were classified as non-productive. CDR3 was defined by IMGT convention, running from the second conserved V-encoded cysteine to the conserved J-encoded phenylalanine. The earlier analysis of a few hundred of the donors excluded any sequence lacking an unambiguous match to a single V gene segment. In an earlier analysis of several hundred of the donors, V segments were called functional above 56.7% productive rearrangements and were called segregating when the between-donor standard deviation exceeded 5%. A statistical classification framework was built to diagnose cytomegalovirus status from the catalog of TCR beta chain sequences. In a later analysis, TCR nucleotide sequences were compared against IMGT/GENE-DB human TR gene sequences so that V and J genes could be assigned. In a later analysis, CDR3 sequences and most-parsimonious VDJ recombination scenarios were assigned using the TCRdist pipeline. In a later analysis, every TCR beta chain was defined by the combination of its CDR3 amino acid sequence and its V-gene family, and reads without a unique V-gene family were dropped. To address suspected cross-contamination and a sequencing artifact, a later analysis removed some 620 highly shared, low-generation-probability nucleotide sequences. For each public chain, a later analysis derived a clonal expansion index from normalized ranks of inferred template counts within each repertoire. Generation probabilities in a later analysis came from a VDJ recombination model fitted to out-of-frame rearrangements, and those results were checked against IGoR. In a later analysis, TCR-TCR, TCR-HLA and TCR-CMV co-occurrence was scored with hypergeometric tests, and a repertoire-size bias correction was applied to TCR pairs. A later analysis estimated false discovery rates by permuting HLA or CMV assignments 20 times. In a later analysis, co-occurring TCRs were grouped using DBSCAN, with TCRdist sequence similarity added in when clustering inside HLA-allele-positive subsets. For co-occurrence clustering, repertoires with fewer than 30,000 or more than 120,000 public chains were excluded, along with several repertoires with anomalous nucleotide sharing. The source is immuneACCESS, and TCRdb retained only in-frame sequences with V and J called. Part of the clones is not carried over; for the studies checked, unresolved V genes explain less than half of this, and the remainder is unexplained. V, J and clone size reflect that table, while D and trimming were determined from the DNA. Here the sample has about 150,000 clones; 76% occur a single time. The ten largest clonotypes hold 1.5% to 2% of the sample.

The receptor comes from a man aged 40-50 years in good health and CMV-seronegative. Here the chain combines TRBV11-2 and TRBJ1-1, and TRBD1 may be the D gene, going by 6 matching bases. Sequencing input: PBMCs. The nucleotides are TGTGCCAGCAGCTTAGGGTTGAGGACAGCGAACACTGAAGCTTTCTTT. It specifies CASSLGLRTANTEAFF.